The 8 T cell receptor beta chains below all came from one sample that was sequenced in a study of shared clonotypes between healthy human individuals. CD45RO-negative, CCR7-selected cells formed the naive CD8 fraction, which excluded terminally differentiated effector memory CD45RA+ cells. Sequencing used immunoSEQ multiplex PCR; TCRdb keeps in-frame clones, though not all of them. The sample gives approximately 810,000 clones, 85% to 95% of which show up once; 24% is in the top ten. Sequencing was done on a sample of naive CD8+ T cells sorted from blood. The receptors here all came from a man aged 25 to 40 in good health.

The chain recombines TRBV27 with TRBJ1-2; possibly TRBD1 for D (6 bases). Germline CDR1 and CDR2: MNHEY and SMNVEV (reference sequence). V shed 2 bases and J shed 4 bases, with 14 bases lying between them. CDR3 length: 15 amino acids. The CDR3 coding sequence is TGTGCCAGCAGTTTAGCAGGGGCCGGGGGCTATGGCTACACCTTC. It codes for CASSLAGAGGYGYTF.

For the CDR3, the DNA is TGTGCCAGCAGCCCGCCCCTCGGGACTAGCGACTACAATGAGCAGTTCTTC. Protein product: CASSPPLGTSDYNEQFF. The rearrangement links TRBV7-9 to TRBJ2-1; 10 bases are a match to TRBD2. With 5 bases clipped from V and 3 bases from J, the junction kept 10 bases outside the gene matches. The CDR3 is made up of 17 amino acids. The germline V gene encodes CDR1 SEHNR and CDR2 FQNEAQ (reference sequence).

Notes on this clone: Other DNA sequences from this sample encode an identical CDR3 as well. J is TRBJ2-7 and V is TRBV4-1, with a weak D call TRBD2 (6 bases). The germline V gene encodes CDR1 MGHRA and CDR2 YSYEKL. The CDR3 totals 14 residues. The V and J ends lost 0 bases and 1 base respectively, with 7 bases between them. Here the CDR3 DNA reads TGCGCCAGCAGCCAAGAGACTAGTTCCTACGAGCAGTACTTC. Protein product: CASSQETSSYEQYF.

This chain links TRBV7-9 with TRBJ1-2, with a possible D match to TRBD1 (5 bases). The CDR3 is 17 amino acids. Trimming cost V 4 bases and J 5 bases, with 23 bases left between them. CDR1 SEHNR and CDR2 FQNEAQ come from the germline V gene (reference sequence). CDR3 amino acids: CASSSSLGQGSKYGYTF. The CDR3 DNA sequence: TGTGCCAGCAGCTCCTCTTTAGGGCAGGGAAGCAAGTATGGCTACACCTTC.

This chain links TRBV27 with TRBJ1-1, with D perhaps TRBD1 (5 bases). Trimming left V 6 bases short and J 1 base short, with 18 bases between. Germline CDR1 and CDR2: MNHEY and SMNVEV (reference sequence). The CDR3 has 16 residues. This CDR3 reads CASRLRFGATNTEAFF. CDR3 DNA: TGTGCCAGCAGATTACGATTCGGGGCGACGAACACTGAAGCTTTCTTT.

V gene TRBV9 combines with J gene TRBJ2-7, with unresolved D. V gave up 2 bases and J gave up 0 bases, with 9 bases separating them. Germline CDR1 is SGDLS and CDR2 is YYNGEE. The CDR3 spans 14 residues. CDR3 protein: CASSVYSSSYEQYF. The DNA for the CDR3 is TGTGCCAGCAGCGTGTACAGTAGCTCCTACGAGCAGTACTTC.

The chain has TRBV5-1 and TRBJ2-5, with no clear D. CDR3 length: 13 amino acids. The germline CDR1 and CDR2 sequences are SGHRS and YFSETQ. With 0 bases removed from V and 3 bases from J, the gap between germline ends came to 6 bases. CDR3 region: CASSLGREETQYF. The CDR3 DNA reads TGCGCCAGCAGCTTGGGTCGGGAAGAGACCCAGTACTTC.

The CDR3 nucleotides are TGTGCCAGCAGCTTAGCCGGGACAGGGGGCTTCGCCTATGGCTACACCTTC. Its translation is CASSLAGTGGFAYGYTF. This chain joins TRBV7-9 and TRBJ1-2, with 12 nucleotides matching TRBD1. V gave up 0 bases and J gave up 4 bases; unmatched junction bases: 6. CDR1 SEHNR and CDR2 FQNEAQ come from the germline V gene (reference sequence). The CDR3 has 17 residues. Full variable domain (remainder filled in from reference TRBV7-9 and TRBJ1-2): DTGVSQNPRHKITKRGQNVTFRCDPISEHNRLYWYRQTLGQGPEFLTYFQNEAQLEKSRLLSDRFSAERPKGSFSTLEIQRTEQGDSAMYLCASSLAGTGGFAYGYTFGSGTRLTVV.